Each of the 9 T cell receptor beta chains below was sequenced from the same sample in a study of shared clonotypes between healthy human individuals. Sequencing used immunoSEQ multiplex PCR; TCRdb keeps in-frame clones, though not all of them. The sample has about 1 million clones, around four fifths seen once; the top ten hold approximately 1.5%. Specimen: memory CD4+ T cells sorted from blood. Regarding subset: CD45RA-negative fraction. These receptors all come from a man aged 18 to 30 in good health.

This clone was observed a handful of times. The chain has TRBV7-6 and TRBJ2-7; 8 bases line up with TRBD2. In germline, CDR1 is SGHVS, CDR2 FNYEAQ. The length of the CDR3 is 14 residues. Losses at the gene ends were 1 base for V and 3 bases for J; bases not matched to a gene: 2. For the CDR3, the DNA is TGTGCCAGCAGCTTAGATGCGGGAGGCTACGAGCAGTACTTC. Translating it yields CASSLDAGGYEQYF.

The V call is TRBV18, the J call TRBJ2-3; a possible D gene is TRBD1 (6 bases). Germline loops: CDR1 KGHSH, CDR2 LQKENI. The CDR3 covers 15 residues. The V end was cut by 2 bases, the J end by 2 bases, with 11 bases between. The CDR3 spells CASSPINRDTDTQYF. CDR3 nucleotides: TGTGCCAGCTCACCAATTAACAGGGACACAGATACGCAGTATTTT.

As for this clone: This CDR3 is also generated by other DNA sequences in the sample. V and J are TRBV5-1 and TRBJ2-5, with TRBD2 as a possible D gene (6 bases). This CDR3 comprises 13 residues. Deletions cut 3 bases from V and 3 bases from J, with 9 bases between. CDR1 SGHRS and CDR2 YFSETQ come from the germline V gene. In DNA, the CDR3 is TGCGCCAGCAGCTGGGGAGGAGAAGAGACCCAGTACTTC. Translation: CASSWGGEETQYF.

This chain uses TRBV5-1 with TRBJ2-7; D gene ambiguous. This CDR3 spans 14 amino acids. V lost 0 bases and J lost 3, with 10 bases in between. Germline CDR1 SGHRS, CDR2 YFSETQ. DNA of the CDR3: TGCGCCAGCAGCTTGGCCCAAGGCGGCTACGAGCAGTACTTC. This gives the protein CASSLAQGGYEQYF.

The rearrangement uses TRBV4-1 and TRBJ2-1; no firm D call. This CDR3 is built from 16 residues. CDR1 and CDR2 (germline): MGHRA, YSYEKL. V dropped 4 bases and J dropped 0 bases, with 13 bases sitting between them. CDR3 in DNA: TGCGCCAGCAGCCCTAGGGTGTCCTACTCCTACAATGAGCAGTTCTTC. Its translation is CASSPRVSYSYNEQFF.

V is TRBV30 and J is TRBJ1-6; TRBD1 matches at 8 bases. Germline V gene data show CDR1 as GTSNPN and CDR2 as SVGIG (reference sequence). The CDR3 totals 13 residues. V gave up 5 bases and J gave up 7 bases; unmatched junction bases: 4. CDR3 sequence reads: CAWGDRRNSPLHF. The CDR3 region has the DNA TGTGCCTGGGGGGACAGGCGAAATTCACCCCTCCACTTT.

This rearrangement joins TRBV27 to TRBJ1-2; 7 nucleotides match TRBD1. V was pared by 6 bases and J by 6 bases, with 7 bases of the junction left unmatched. The CDR3 runs 13 residues. CDR1 is MNHEY, CDR2 SMNVEV, per germline (reference sequence). The CDR3 protein is CASSSGTAHGYTF. In DNA form, the CDR3 reads TGTGCCAGCAGCTCCGGGACAGCCCATGGCTACACCTTC.

With regard to this clone: The sample contains more than one DNA sequence encoding this CDR3. CDR3: CASSLQETQYF. Written as DNA, the CDR3 is TGCGCCAGCAGCTTGCAAGAGACCCAGTACTTC. The V call is TRBV5-1, the J call TRBJ2-5; D gene ambiguous. V lost 1 base and J 2 bases, leaving 0 bases between the germline ends. Germline lookup yields CDR1 SGHRS and CDR2 YFSETQ. This CDR3 has 11 amino acids.

The sample holds a few counts of this clone. The chain uses TRBV2 and TRBJ2-1, with 8 positions matching TRBD2. CDR3 length: 14 amino acids. The trim removed 6 bases at V and 2 bases at J, leaving 3 bases unmatched. CDR1 is SNHLY and CDR2 is FYNNEI in the germline V gene. This chain's CDR3 is CASRRGGTYNEQFF. The CDR3 nucleotides read TGTGCCAGCAGACGGGGGGGAACCTACAATGAGCAGTTCTTC.